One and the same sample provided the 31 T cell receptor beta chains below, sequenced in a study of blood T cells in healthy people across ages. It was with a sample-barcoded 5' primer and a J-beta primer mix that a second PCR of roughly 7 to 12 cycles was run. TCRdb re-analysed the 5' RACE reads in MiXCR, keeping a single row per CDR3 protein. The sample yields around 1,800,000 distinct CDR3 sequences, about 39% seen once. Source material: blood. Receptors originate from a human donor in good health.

CDR3 DNA sequence: TGTGCCACCACTGCCGGGAACTCCTACGAGCAGTACTTC. Translated: CATTAGNSYEQYF. This rearrangement joins TRBV5-6 to TRBJ2-7; tentative D call: TRBD2 (5 bases). Germline V CDR1 and CDR2: SGHDT, YYEEEE. Trimming cost V 9 bases and J 0 bases, with 13 bases left between them. The CDR3 spans 13 residues.

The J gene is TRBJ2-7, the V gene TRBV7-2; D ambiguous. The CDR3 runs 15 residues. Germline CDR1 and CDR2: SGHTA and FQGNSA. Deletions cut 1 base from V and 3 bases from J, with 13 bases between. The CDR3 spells CASSLEGRSSYEQYF. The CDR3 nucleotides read TGTGCCAGCAGCTTAGAGGGAAGGAGTAGCTACGAGCAGTACTTC.

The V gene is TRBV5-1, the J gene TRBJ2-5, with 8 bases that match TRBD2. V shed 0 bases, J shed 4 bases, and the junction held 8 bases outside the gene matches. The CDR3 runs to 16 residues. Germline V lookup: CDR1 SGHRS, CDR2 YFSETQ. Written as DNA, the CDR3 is TGCGCCAGCAGCTTGGATGTTGGCGGGGGGCGAGAGACCCAGTACTTC. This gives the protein CASSLDVGGGRETQYF.

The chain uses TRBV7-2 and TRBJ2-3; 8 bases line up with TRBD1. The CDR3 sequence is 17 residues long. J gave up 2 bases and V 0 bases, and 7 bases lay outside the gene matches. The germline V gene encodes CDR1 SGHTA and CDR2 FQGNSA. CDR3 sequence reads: CASSLAPGGPFTDTQYF. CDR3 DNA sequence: TGTGCCAGCAGCTTAGCGCCAGGGGGCCCCTTCACAGATACGCAGTATTTT. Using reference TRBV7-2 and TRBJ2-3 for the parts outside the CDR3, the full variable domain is GAGVSQSPSNKVTEKGKDVELRCDPISGHTALYWYRQSLGQGLEFLIYFQGNSAPDKSGLPSDRFSAERTGGSVSTLTIQRTQQEDSAVYLCASSLAPGGPFTDTQYFGPGTRLTVL.

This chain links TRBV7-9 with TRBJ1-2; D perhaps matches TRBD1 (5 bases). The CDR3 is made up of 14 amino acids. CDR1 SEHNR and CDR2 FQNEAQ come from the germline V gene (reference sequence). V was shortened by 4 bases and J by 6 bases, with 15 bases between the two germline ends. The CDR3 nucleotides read TGTGCCAGCAGCTCCCGGGGACTTGCGGATGGCTACACCTTC. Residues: CASSSRGLADGYTF.

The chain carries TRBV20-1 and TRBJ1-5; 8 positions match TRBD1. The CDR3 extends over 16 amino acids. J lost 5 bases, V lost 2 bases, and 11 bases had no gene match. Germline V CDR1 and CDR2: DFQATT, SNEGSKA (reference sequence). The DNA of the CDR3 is TGCAGTGCTAGACCGCGGGACAGGAATCGGGATCAGCCCCAGCATTTT. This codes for CSARPRDRNRDQPQHF.

The CDR3 sequence is CASSVAQGQPQHF. CDR3 DNA: TGTGCCAGCAGTGTGGCCCAGGGTCAGCCCCAGCATTTT. The chain carries TRBV2 and TRBJ1-5, with D maybe TRBD1 (5 bases). The CDR3 runs 13 residues. Germline V gene data show CDR1 as SNHLY and CDR2 as FYNNEI. V lost 4 bases and J lost 6, with 10 bases in between. The full variable domain, with the rest looked up from reference TRBV2 and TRBJ1-5, is EPEVTQTPSHQVTQMGQEVILRCVPISNHLYFYWYRQILGQKVEFLVSFYNNEISEKSEIFDDQFSVERPDGSNFTLKIRSTKLEDSAMYFCASSVAQGQPQHFGDGTRLSIL.

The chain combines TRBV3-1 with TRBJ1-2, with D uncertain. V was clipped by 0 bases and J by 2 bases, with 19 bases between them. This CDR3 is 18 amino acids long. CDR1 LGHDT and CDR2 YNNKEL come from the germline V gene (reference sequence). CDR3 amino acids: CASSQEFFRQPENYGYTF. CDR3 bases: TGTGCCAGCAGCCAAGAATTTTTTAGGCAGCCAGAAAACTATGGCTACACCTTC. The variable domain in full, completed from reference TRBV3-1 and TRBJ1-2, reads DTAVSQTPKYLVTQMGNDKSIKCEQNLGHDTMYWYKQDSKKFLKIMFSYNNKELIINETVPNRFSPKSPDKAHLNLHINSLELGDSAVYFCASSQEFFRQPENYGYTFGSGTRLTVV.

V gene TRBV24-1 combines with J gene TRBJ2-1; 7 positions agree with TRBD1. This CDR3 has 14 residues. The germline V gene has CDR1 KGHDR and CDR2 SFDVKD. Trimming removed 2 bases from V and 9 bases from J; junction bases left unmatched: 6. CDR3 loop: CATSDWDSGSEQFF. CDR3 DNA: TGTGCCACCAGTGATTGGGACAGCGGCAGTGAGCAGTTCTTC.

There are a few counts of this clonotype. CDR3 bases: TGTGCCAGCAGCCGGACGACTAGCGGCTCCTTCTACAATGAGCAGTTCTTC. As protein: CASSRTTSGSFYNEQFF. This rearrangement joins TRBV4-2 to TRBJ2-1; 9 bases are a match to TRBD2. J gave up 3 bases and V 4 bases, and 10 bases lay outside the gene matches. The CDR3 extends over 17 amino acids. In germline, CDR1 is LGHNA, CDR2 YNFKEQ.

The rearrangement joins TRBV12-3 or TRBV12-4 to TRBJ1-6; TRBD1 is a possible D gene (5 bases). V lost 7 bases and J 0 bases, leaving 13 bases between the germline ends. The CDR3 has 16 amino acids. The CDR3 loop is CASTLGGYSYNSPLHF. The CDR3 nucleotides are TGTGCCAGCACCCTGGGGGGGTACTCCTATAATTCACCCCTCCACTTT.

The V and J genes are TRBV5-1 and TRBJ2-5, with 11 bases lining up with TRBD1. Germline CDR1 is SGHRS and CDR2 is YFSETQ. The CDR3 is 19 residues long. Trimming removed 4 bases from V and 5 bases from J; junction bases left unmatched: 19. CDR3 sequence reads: CASSHRDRGSISLGETQYF. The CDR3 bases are TGCGCCAGCAGCCACCGGGACAGGGGGTCTATATCGCTCGGGGAGACCCAGTACTTC.

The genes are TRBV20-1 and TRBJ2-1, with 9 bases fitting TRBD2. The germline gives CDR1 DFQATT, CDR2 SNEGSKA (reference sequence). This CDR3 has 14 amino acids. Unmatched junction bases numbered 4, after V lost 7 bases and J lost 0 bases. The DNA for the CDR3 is TGCAGTGTTATTAGCGGGGGCTCCTACAATGAGCAGTTCTTC. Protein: CSVISGGSYNEQFF.

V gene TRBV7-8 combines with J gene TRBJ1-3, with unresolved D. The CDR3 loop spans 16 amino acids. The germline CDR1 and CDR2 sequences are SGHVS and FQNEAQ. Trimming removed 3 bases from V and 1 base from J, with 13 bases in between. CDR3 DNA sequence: TGTGCCAGCAGCTTTAGAGGGTTCCGGTCTGGAAACACCATATATTTT. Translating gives CASSFRGFRSGNTIYF.

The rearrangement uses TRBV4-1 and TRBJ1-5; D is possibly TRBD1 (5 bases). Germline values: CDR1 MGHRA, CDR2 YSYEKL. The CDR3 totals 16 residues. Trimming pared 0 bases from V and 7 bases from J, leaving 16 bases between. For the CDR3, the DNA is TGCGCCAGCAGCCAAGATTTGGGACTCCTGACCCAGCCCCAGCATTTT. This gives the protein CASSQDLGLLTQPQHF.

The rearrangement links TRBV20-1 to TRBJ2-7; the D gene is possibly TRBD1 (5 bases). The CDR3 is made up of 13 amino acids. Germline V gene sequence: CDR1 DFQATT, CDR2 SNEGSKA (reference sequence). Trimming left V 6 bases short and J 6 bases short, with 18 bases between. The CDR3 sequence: CSARRQGLREQYF. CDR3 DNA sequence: TGCAGTGCAAGGCGTCAGGGTCTTCGCGAGCAGTACTTC.

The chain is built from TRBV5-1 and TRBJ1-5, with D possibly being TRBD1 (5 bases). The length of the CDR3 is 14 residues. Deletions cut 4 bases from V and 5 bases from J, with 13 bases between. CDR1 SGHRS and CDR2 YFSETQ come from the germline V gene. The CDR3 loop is CASSPIGTDQPQHF. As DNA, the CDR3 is TGCGCCAGCAGCCCCATAGGGACGGATCAGCCCCAGCATTTT.

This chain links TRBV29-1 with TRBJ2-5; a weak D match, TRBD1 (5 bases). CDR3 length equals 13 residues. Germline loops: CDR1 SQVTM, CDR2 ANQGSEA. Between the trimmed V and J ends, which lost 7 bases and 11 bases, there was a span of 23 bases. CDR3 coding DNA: TGCAGCGCAAGAACAGGTTTGACCTACGGGCAGTACTTC. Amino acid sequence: CSARTGLTYGQYF.

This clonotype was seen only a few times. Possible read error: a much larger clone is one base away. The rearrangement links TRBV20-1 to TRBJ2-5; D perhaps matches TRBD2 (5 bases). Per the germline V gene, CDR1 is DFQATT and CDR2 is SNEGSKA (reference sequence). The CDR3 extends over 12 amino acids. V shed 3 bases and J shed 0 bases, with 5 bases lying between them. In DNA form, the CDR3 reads TGCAGTGCTAGCGGGAACCAAGAGACCCAGTACTTC. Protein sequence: CSASGNQETQYF.

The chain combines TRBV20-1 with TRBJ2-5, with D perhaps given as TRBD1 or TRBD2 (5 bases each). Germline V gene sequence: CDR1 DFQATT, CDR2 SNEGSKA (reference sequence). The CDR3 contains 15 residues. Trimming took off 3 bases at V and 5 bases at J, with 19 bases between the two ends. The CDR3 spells CSARWRAGRVETQYF. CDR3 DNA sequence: TGCAGTGCTAGGTGGCGGGCAGGGCGGGTCGAGACCCAGTACTTC.

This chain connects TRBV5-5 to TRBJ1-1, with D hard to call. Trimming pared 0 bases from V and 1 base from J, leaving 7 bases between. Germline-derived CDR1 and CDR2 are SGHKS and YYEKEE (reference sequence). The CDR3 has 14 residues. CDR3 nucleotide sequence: TGTGCCAGCAGCTTGGGGCCGAAGAACACTGAAGCTTTCTTT. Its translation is CASSLGPKNTEAFF.

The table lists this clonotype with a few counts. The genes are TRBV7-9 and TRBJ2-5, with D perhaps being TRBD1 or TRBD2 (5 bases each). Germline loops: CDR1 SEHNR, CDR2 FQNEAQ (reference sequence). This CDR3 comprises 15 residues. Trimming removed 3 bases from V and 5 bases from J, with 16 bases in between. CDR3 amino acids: CASSFWTRGAETQYF. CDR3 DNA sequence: TGTGCCAGCAGCTTCTGGACCCGGGGCGCGGAGACCCAGTACTTC.

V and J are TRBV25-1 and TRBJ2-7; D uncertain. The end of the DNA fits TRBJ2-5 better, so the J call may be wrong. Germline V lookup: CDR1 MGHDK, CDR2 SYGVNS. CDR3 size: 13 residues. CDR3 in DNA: TGTGCCAGCAGTGAATATCTCGACGAGACCCAGTACTTC. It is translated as CASSEYLDETQYF.

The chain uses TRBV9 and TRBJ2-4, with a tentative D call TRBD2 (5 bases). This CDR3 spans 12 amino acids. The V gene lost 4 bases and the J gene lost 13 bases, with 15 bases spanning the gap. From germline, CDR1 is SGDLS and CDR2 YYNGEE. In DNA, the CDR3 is TGTGCCAGCAGCCCACCCAGTTGGGAGCAGTACTTC. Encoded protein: CASSPPSWEQYF.

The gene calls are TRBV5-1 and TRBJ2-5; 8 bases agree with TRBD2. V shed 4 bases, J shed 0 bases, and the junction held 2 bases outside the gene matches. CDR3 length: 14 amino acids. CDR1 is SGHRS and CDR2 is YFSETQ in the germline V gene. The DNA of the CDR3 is TGCGCCAGCAGCCGCGGGGGGCACCAAGAGACCCAGTACTTC. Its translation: CASSRGGHQETQYF.

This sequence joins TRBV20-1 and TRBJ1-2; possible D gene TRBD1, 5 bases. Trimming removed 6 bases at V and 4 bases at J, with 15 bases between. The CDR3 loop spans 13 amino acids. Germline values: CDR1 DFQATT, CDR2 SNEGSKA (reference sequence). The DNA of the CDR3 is TGCAGTGCCCAGAGGGGAGACAGCTATGGCTACACCTTC. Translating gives CSAQRGDSYGYTF.

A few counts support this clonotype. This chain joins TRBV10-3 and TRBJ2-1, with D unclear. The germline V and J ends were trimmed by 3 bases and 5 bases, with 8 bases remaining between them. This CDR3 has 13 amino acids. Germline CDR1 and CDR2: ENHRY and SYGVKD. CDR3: CAISEGFNNEQFF. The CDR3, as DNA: TGTGCCATCAGTGAAGGCTTTAACAATGAGCAGTTCTTC.

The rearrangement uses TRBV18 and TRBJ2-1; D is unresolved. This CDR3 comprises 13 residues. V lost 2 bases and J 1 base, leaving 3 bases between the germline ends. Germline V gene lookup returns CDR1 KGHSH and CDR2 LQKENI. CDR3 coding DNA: TGTGCCAGCTCACCAGAGTCCTACAATGAGCAGTTCTTC. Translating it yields CASSPESYNEQFF.

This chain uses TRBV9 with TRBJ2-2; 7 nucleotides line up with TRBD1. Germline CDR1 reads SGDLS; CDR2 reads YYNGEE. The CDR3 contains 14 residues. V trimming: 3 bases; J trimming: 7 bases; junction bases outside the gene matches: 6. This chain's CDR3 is CASSETGMVGELFF. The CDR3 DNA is TGTGCCAGCAGCGAGACAGGGATGGTCGGGGAGCTGTTTTTT.

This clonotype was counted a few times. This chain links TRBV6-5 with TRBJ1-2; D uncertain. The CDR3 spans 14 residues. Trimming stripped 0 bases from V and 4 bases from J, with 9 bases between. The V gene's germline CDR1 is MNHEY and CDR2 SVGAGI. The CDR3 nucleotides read TGTGCCAGCAGTTACTCGAGCACGGGCTATGGCTACACCTTC. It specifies CASSYSSTGYGYTF.

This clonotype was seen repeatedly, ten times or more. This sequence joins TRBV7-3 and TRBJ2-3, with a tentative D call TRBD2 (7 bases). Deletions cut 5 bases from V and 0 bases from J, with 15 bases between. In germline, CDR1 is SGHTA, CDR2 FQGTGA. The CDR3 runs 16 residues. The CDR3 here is CASSLSGGGSTDTQYF. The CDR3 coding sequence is TGTGCCAGCAGCCTATCGGGCGGGGGCAGCACAGATACGCAGTATTTT. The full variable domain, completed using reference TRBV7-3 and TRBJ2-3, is GAGVSQTPSNKVTEKGKYVELRCDPISGHTALYWYRQSLGQGPEFLIYFQGTGAADDSGLPNDRFFAVRPEGSVSTLKIQRTERGDSAVYLCASSLSGGGSTDTQYFGPGTRLTVL.